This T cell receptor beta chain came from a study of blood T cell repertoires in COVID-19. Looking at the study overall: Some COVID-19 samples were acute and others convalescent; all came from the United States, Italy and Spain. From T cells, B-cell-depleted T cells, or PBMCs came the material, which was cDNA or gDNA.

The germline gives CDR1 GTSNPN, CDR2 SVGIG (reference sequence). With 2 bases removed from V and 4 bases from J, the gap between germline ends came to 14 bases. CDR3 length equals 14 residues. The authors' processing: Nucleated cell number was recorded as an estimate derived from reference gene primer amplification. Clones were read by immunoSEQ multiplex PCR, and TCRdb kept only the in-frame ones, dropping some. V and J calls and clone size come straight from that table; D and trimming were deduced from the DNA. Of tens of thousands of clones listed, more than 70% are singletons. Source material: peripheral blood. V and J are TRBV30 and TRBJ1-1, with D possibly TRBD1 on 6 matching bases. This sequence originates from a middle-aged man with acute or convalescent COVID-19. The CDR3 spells CAWSPPQGITEAFF. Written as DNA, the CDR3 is TGTGCCTGGAGTCCCCCACAGGGAATCACTGAAGCTTTCTTT.